The 23 T cell receptor beta chains below all came from one sample that was sequenced in a study of blood T cell repertoires in COVID-19. The repertoire was sequenced with immunoSEQ multiplex PCR; TCRdb's copy has only in-frame clones and lacks some. The sample lists around 250,000 clones; 70% to 90% were seen once. Sequencing was carried out using PBMCs or T cells enriched from blood (not recorded which). These TCRs come from a woman in her thirties or forties with acute COVID-19.

This chain connects TRBV7-2 to TRBJ1-2; 9 positions agree with TRBD1. CDR3 length: 13 amino acids. Germline CDR1 SGHTA, CDR2 FQGNSA. V gave up 6 bases and J gave up 6 bases; unmatched junction bases: 5. The CDR3 bases are TGTGCCAGCAGACCTGGGGACAGGGATGGCTACACCTTC. Its translation: CASRPGDRDGYTF.

J is TRBJ2-1 and V is TRBV24-1, with 10 bases that match TRBD2. The CDR3 has 15 amino acids. CDR1 is KGHDR, CDR2 SFDVKD, per germline. V trimming: 2 bases; J trimming: 3 bases; junction bases outside the gene matches: 0. Here the CDR3 DNA reads TGTGCCACCAGTGATTCTAGCGGGAGCTACAATGAGCAGTTCTTC. Amino acid sequence: CATSDSSGSYNEQFF.

This clone was counted a single time. J is TRBJ2-6 and V is TRBV28, with 10 bases matching TRBD1. Germline V lookup: CDR1 MDHEN, CDR2 SYDVKM. This CDR3 has 19 amino acids. Losses at the gene ends were 3 bases for V and 0 bases for J; bases not matched to a gene: 8. CDR3 in amino acids: CASSLGLRDRGSGANVLTF. The CDR3, as DNA: TGTGCCAGCAGTTTGGGTCTTAGGGACAGGGGCTCTGGGGCCAACGTCCTGACTTTC.

The V gene is TRBV20-1, the J gene TRBJ2-1, with D possibly TRBD2 on 6 matching bases. The V end lost 1 base, the J end lost 9 bases, and 7 bases lay between the germline ends. The CDR3 runs 11 residues. Germline V CDR1 and CDR2: DFQATT, SNEGSKA (reference sequence). CDR3: CSARGGGEQFF. CDR3 DNA: TGCAGTGCTAGAGGGGGAGGTGAGCAGTTCTTC.

The rearrangement links TRBV7-9 to TRBJ2-1, with 9 bases fitting TRBD2. The CDR3 sequence is 14 residues long. After removal of 2 bases from V and 7 bases from J, the junction contained 3 bases not matched to a gene. From germline, CDR1 is SEHNR and CDR2 FQNEAQ (reference sequence). The CDR3 sequence: CASSLRLAENEQFF. In DNA form, the CDR3 reads TGTGCCAGCAGCTTACGACTAGCGGAGAATGAGCAGTTCTTC. Using reference TRBV7-9 and TRBJ2-1 for the parts outside the CDR3, the full variable domain is DTGVSQNPRHKITKRGQNVTFRCDPISEHNRLYWYRQTLGQGPEFLTYFQNEAQLEKSRLLSDRFSAERPKGSFSTLEIQRTEQGDSAMYLCASSLRLAENEQFFGPGTRLTVL.

The rearrangement joins TRBV18 to TRBJ2-2, with D tentatively TRBD2 (5 bases). Trimming took 4 bases from V and 7 from J, leaving 19 bases between them. The germline gives CDR1 KGHSH, CDR2 LQKENI. This CDR3 is 16 amino acids long. The CDR3 DNA is TGTGCCAGCTCACTTCGTCGTCAGGAGGTCGGCGGGGAGCTGTTTTTT. It codes for CASSLRRQEVGGELFF.

The chain employs TRBV27 and TRBJ2-1; possible D gene TRBD1, 6 bases. The length of the CDR3 is 14 residues. In germline, CDR1 is MNHEY, CDR2 SMNVEV (reference sequence). V was trimmed by 9 bases and J by 4 bases, leaving 16 bases between them. CDR3 amino acids: CASTNRALYNEQFF. The CDR3 DNA reads as TGTGCCAGTACAAACAGGGCTCTATACAATGAGCAGTTCTTC.

This sequence joins TRBV9 and TRBJ1-2; TRBD1 agrees at 7 bases. CDR3 length equals 14 residues. Trimming at V came to 4 bases and at J to 7 bases, leaving 10 bases not matched to a gene. The germline V gene has CDR1 SGDLS and CDR2 YYNGEE. DNA of the CDR3: TGTGCCAGCAGCTACAACAGGGGTGTCTCTGGCTACACCTTC. As protein: CASSYNRGVSGYTF.

The V gene is TRBV7-2, the J gene TRBJ1-5, with no clear D. The CDR3 is made up of 14 amino acids. Per the germline V gene, CDR1 is SGHTA and CDR2 is FQGNSA. V gave up 3 bases and J gave up 4 bases, with 10 bases separating them. CDR3 protein: CASSFQAFNQPQHF. For the CDR3, the DNA is TGTGCCAGCAGCTTCCAGGCCTTTAATCAGCCCCAGCATTTT.

The chain couples TRBV11-3 to TRBJ1-2; D uncertain. The CDR3 spans 14 residues. Germline-derived CDR1 and CDR2 are SGHNT and YENEEA. Between the trimmed V and J ends, which lost 5 bases and 1 base, there was a span of 11 bases. In nucleotides, the CDR3 is TGTGCCAGCAGCCCCCGCGCGGGTAACTATGGCTACACCTTC. Amino acids: CASSPRAGNYGYTF.

The chain carries TRBV5-4 and TRBJ1-2; no clear D. V was shortened by 4 bases and J by 4 bases, with 14 bases between the two germline ends. This CDR3 comprises 14 residues. CDR1 SGHNT and CDR2 YYREEE come from the germline V gene (reference sequence). The CDR3 region has the DNA TGTGCCAGCAGCCCTAATCAGGTTTCCTATGGCTACACCTTC. Encoded protein: CASSPNQVSYGYTF.

The CDR3 DNA is TGTGCCATCAGTAAGGACAGTCACTACAATGAGCAGTTCTTC. Its translation is CAISKDSHYNEQFF. J is TRBJ2-1 and V is TRBV10-3, with D maybe TRBD1 (6 bases). Germline V CDR1 and CDR2: ENHRY, SYGVKD. The germline V and J ends were trimmed by 5 bases and 3 bases, with 11 bases remaining between them. The length of the CDR3 is 14 residues.

The chain couples TRBV19 to TRBJ2-7, with D unresolved. Germline CDR1 LNHDA, CDR2 SQIVND (reference sequence). The CDR3 length is 13 residues. The V end lost 6 bases, the J end lost 3 bases, and 12 bases lay between the germline ends. The CDR3 here is CASSLGTNYEQYF. The CDR3 nucleotides are TGTGCCAGTAGCTTGGGCACAAACTACGAGCAGTACTTC.

This chain connects TRBV5-1 to TRBJ2-2; no reliable D call. V gave up 4 bases and J gave up 7 bases, with 11 bases separating them. The CDR3 is 13 amino acids. CDR1 is SGHRS, CDR2 YFSETQ, per germline. Written as DNA, the CDR3 is TGCGCCAGCAGCCCCGATACTGGCGGGGAGCTGTTTTTT. Protein product: CASSPDTGGELFF.

This clone was seen more than once but under ten times. The chain has TRBV7-9 and TRBJ2-1; TRBD2 matches at 12 bases. CDR1 and CDR2 from the germline V gene are SEHNR and FQNEAQ (reference sequence). The CDR3 contains 15 residues. V lost 5 bases to trimming and J lost 9 bases; unmatched junction nucleotides: 8. CDR3 nucleotides: TGTGCCAGCAGCCCATTGACTAGCGGGAGTGGTGAGCAGTTCTTC. This gives the protein CASSPLTSGSGEQFF.

This clone was counted only a few times. The rearrangement uses TRBV7-2 and TRBJ2-2; TRBD1 matches at 7 bases. The CDR3 covers 14 residues. Germline trimming cut 4 bases from V and 2 bases from J; bases unmatched to any gene: 1. Germline assignment: CDR1 SGHTA and CDR2 FQGNSA. The CDR3 DNA follows: TGTGCCAGCAGCTGGGACAGAAACACCGGGGAGCTGTTTTTT. The encoded protein is CASSWDRNTGELFF. Full variable domain (missing parts from reference TRBV7-2 and TRBJ2-2): GAGVSQSPSNKVTEKGKDVELRCDPISGHTALYWYRQSLGQGLEFLIYFQGNSAPDKSGLPSDRFSAERTGGSVSTLTIQRTQQEDSAVYLCASSWDRNTGELFFGEGSRLTVL.

This clone was seen only once. The rearrangement uses TRBV19 and TRBJ1-2; 7 bases agree with TRBD1. This CDR3 has 17 residues. The V gene's germline CDR1 is LNHDA and CDR2 SQIVND (reference sequence). The ends lost 7 bases at V and 6 bases at J; junction bases unmatched: 20. The CDR3 DNA sequence: TGTGCCAGTATTTCTTGGAGTGACAGGGAACCCCCCGATGGCTACACCTTC. Amino acid sequence: CASISWSDREPPDGYTF.

CDR3 DNA: TGTGCCAGCAGCTTTGTCGGGAGCAACAATGAGCAGTTCTTC. It yields the protein CASSFVGSNNEQFF. The genes are TRBV5-5 and TRBJ2-1; perhaps TRBD2 as D (6 bases). The germline CDR1 and CDR2 sequences are SGHKS and YYEKEE (reference sequence). V lost 2 bases and J 5 bases, leaving 11 bases between the germline ends. The CDR3 is 14 amino acids.

This clone was observed a handful of times. The chain recombines TRBV7-3 with TRBJ2-1, with 8 bases identical to TRBD1. In germline, CDR1 is SGHTA, CDR2 FQGTGA. The CDR3 extends over 16 amino acids. The ends lost 1 base at V and 4 bases at J; junction bases unmatched: 6. CDR3: CASSLNAGGEYNEQFF. The CDR3 coding sequence is TGTGCCAGCAGCTTAAACGCAGGGGGCGAATACAATGAGCAGTTCTTC.

The genes are TRBV9 and TRBJ1-2, with 7 nucleotides matching TRBD1. The CDR3 is 17 amino acids. With 0 bases clipped from V and 6 bases from J, the junction kept 14 bases outside the gene matches. CDR1 is SGDLS, CDR2 YYNGEE, per germline. CDR3: CASSVGLGGRGSDGYTF. DNA for the CDR3: TGTGCCAGCAGCGTAGGTTTGGGAGGCAGGGGGTCAGATGGCTACACCTTC.

The rearrangement links TRBV30 to TRBJ1-1; no reliable D call. The CDR3 length is 11 residues. The V end was cut by 1 base, the J end by 11 bases, with 11 bases between. Germline CDR1 is GTSNPN and CDR2 is SVGIG (reference sequence). CDR3: CAWSAIRDAFF. The CDR3 DNA reads as TGTGCCTGGAGTGCAATCCGGGATGCTTTCTTT.

This rearrangement joins TRBV27 to TRBJ2-2; TRBD1 matches 7 bases. CDR3 size: 14 residues. Unmatched junction bases numbered 5, after V lost 7 bases and J lost 3 bases. CDR1 is MNHEY, CDR2 SMNVEV, per germline (reference sequence). The CDR3 DNA reads as TGTGCCAGCACAGTACAGGGGTACACCGGGGAGCTGTTTTTT. Its translation is CASTVQGYTGELFF.

V usage is TRBV6-2 or TRBV6-3 and J usage is TRBJ2-5; 12 bases map to TRBD1. The CDR3 contains 16 residues. CDR1 is MNHEY, CDR2 SVGEGT, per germline. V shed 6 bases and J 5 bases; nucleotides not matched to a gene: 10. DNA of the CDR3: TGTGCCAGCAGCCTCCGGGACAGGGGGCTAAGGGAGACCCAGTACTTC. This sequence encodes CASSLRDRGLRETQYF.